This TCR beta chain comes out of a study of T cell responses to AZD1222 COVID-19 vaccine. Overall study findings and caveats: Donors in the cohort were predominantly white British and more often female, and clonal diversity was possibly underestimated. Baseline serology detected seropositivity in only six or seven AZD1222 recipients. Repertoire sampling happened only post peak T cell response.

Of note for this clone: What it recognizes is unknown.

The data were produced by immunoSEQ multiplex PCR, yet TCRdb's version contains in-frame clones alone and is incomplete. Of about 200,000 clones listed, roughly 94% were seen once; the top ten hold around 1.7%. The sequence derives from an adult who received the MenACWY meningococcal vaccine as a control. Sequenced material: peripheral blood, taken 28 days after the second dose of the MenACWY control vaccine.

As DNA, the CDR3 is TGCGCCAGCAGCTTCCAGGGGGGAGAGACCCAGTACTTC. It translates to CASSFQGGETQYF. The rearrangement uses TRBV5-1 and TRBJ2-5, with a tentative D call TRBD1 (7 bases). Germline assignment: CDR1 SGHRS and CDR2 YFSETQ. The CDR3 totals 13 residues. V was trimmed by 2 bases and J by 4 bases, leaving 9 bases between them.